This T cell receptor beta chain is from a study of blood T cells in healthy people across ages. Study results and caveats: TCR beta diversity per million T cells fell roughly linearly with age.

The use of a sample-barcoded 5' primer and a J-beta primer mix characterized a second PCR of about 6 to 12 cycles. MiXCR, run by TCRdb on the 5' RACE reads, gives a single entry per CDR3 protein. The sample carries about 720,000 distinct CDR3 sequences, 25% recorded once. This clonotype has just a few counts. What it binds is unknown. PBMCs numbering at least 6.5 million were isolated per sample. These data were likewise used in another study, on T cells of mothers and their children. According to that study: None of the identified T cell clones proved to be persistent microchimeric clones.

This TCR was recovered from a boy between 5 and 17 years old in good health. The sequencing sample was made of blood.

CDR3 sequence (DNA): TGCGCCAGCAGCCAAGAAGTTCTAGCGGGAGTCTCTGAGCAGTTCTTC. Translated: CASSQEVLAGVSEQFF. The chain couples TRBV4-1 to TRBJ2-1; 10 nucleotides align to TRBD2. The CDR3 contains 16 residues. Per the germline V gene, CDR1 is MGHRA and CDR2 is YSYEKL. The V segment lost 0 bases and the J segment 9 bases; nucleotides outside the gene matches: 8.